The TCR beta chain described here comes from a study of cytomegalovirus exposure and HLA in healthy donors. As to this clone: Its antigen is not identified.

Whole-study findings and limits: A later analysis showed that HLA-associated TCR beta chains had undergone more clonal expansion than equally common others. Later, TCR association rates were found to vary by HLA locus, highest for DRB1 and lowest for HLA-C.

Both 60 Vbeta primers and 13 Jbeta primers went into the PCR. Clones were sequenced by immunoSEQ multiplex PCR, and TCRdb holds only the in-frame ones, with some missing. The sample lists 85,000 to 90,000 clones, 85% to 90% occurring once. Trimming took 2 bases from V and 5 from J, leaving 10 bases between them. CDR3 length: 13 residues. Germline V gene sequence: CDR1 SGHTA, CDR2 FQGNSA. The TCR comes from a man aged 18 to 35 in good health and CMV-seronegative. Material for sequencing was PBMCs. The chain uses TRBV7-2 and TRBJ2-7, with D maybe TRBD2 (6 bases). The CDR3 region is CASSLTGVNEQYF. In DNA form, the CDR3 reads TGTGCCAGCAGCTTAACGGGAGTCAACGAGCAGTACTTC.